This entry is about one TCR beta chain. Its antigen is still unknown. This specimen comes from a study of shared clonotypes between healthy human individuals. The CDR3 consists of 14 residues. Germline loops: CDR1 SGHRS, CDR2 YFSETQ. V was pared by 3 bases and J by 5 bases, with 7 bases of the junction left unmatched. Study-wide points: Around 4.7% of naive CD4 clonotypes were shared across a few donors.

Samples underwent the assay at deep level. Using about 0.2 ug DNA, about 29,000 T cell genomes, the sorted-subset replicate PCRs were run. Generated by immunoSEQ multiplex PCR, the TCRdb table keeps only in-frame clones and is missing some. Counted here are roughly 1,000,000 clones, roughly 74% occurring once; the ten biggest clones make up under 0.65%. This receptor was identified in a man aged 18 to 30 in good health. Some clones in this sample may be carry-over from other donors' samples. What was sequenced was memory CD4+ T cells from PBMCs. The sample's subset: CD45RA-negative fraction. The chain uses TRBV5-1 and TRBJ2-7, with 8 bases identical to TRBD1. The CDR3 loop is CASSSQQGEHEQYF. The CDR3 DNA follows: TGCGCCAGCAGCTCCCAACAGGGGGAACACGAGCAGTACTTC.